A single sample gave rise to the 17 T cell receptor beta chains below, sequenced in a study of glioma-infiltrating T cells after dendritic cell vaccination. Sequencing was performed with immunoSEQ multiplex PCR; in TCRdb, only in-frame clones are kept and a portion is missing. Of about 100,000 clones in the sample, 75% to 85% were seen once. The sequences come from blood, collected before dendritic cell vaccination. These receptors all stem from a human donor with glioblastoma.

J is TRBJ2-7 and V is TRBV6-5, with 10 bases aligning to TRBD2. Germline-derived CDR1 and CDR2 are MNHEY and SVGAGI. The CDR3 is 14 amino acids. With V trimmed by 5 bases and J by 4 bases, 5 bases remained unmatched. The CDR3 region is CASSQAGGGYEQYF. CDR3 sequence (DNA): TGTGCCAGCAGTCAAGCGGGGGGGGGATACGAGCAGTACTTC.

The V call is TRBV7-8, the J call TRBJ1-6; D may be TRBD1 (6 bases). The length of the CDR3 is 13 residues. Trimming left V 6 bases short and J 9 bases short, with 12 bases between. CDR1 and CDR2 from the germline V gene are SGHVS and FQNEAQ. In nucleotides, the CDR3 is TGTGCCAGCAGTTGGACAGAAGGTTCACCCCTCCACTTT. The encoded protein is CASSWTEGSPLHF.

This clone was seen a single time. CDR3 nucleotide sequence: TGTGCCAGCAGCCAAGGAGGGCTGGACAGGAGTTTTTTCTCTGGGGCCAACGTCCTGACTTTC. It translates to CASSQGGLDRSFFSGANVLTF. The V and J genes are TRBV14 and TRBJ2-6, with 7 bases lining up with TRBD1. The V segment lost 1 base and the J segment 0 bases; nucleotides outside the gene matches: 15. Germline CDR1 and CDR2: SGHDN and FVKESK. The CDR3 covers 21 residues.

The CDR3 DNA reads as TGTGCCAGTAGTGCGGCGGGCTACACCTTC. Translated, it gives CASSAAGYTF. V gene TRBV19 combines with J gene TRBJ1-2; D not resolved. The length of the CDR3 is 10 residues. Trimming took 5 bases from V and 8 from J, leaving 6 bases between them. Germline V gene sequence: CDR1 LNHDA, CDR2 SQIVND (reference sequence).

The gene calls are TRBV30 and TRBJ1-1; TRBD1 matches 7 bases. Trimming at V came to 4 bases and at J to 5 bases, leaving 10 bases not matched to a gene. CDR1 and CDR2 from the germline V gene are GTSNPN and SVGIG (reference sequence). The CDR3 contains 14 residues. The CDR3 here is CAWNPARGLTEAFF. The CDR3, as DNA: TGTGCCTGGAATCCCGCCAGGGGGTTAACTGAAGCTTTCTTT.

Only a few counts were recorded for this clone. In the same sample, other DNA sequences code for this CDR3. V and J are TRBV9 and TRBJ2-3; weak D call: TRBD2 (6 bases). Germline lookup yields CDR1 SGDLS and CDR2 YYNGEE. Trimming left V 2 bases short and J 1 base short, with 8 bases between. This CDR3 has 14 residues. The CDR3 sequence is CASSVASGTDTQYF. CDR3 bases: TGTGCCAGCAGCGTGGCTAGCGGCACAGATACGCAGTATTTT. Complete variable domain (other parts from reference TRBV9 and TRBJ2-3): DSGVTQTPKHLITATGQRVTLRCSPRSGDLSVYWYQQSLDQGLQFLIQYYNGEERAKGNILERFSAQQFPDLHSELNLSSLELGDSALYFCASSVASGTDTQYFGPGTRLTVL.

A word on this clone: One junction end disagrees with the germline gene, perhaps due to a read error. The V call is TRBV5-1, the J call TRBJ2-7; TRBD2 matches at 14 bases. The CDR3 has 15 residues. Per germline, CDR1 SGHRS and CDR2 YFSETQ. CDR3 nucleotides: TGCGCCAGCAGCTATGGGACTAGCGGGAGTAACTTTCCCCTATTC. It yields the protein CASSYGTSGSNFPLF.

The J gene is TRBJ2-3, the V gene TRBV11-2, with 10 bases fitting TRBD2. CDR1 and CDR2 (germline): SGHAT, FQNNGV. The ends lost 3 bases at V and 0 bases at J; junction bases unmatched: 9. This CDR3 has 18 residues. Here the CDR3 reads CASSLTSAGGTSTDTQYF. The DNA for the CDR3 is TGTGCCAGCAGCTTGACTTCAGCGGGAGGGACTAGCACAGATACGCAGTATTTT.

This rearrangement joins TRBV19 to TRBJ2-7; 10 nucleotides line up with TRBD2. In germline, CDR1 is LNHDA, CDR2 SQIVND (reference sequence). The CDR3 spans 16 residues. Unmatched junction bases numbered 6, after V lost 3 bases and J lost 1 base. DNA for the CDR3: TGTGCCAGTAGTATGTCCGGACTAGCGGCTTCCTACGAGCAGTACTTC. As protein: CASSMSGLAASYEQYF.

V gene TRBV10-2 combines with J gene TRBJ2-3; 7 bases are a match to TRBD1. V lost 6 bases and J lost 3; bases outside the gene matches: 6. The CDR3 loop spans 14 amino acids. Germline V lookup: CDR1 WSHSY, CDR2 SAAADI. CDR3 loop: CASRPGQTTDTQYF. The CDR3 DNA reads TGCGCCAGCAGACCGGGACAGACTACAGATACGCAGTATTTT.

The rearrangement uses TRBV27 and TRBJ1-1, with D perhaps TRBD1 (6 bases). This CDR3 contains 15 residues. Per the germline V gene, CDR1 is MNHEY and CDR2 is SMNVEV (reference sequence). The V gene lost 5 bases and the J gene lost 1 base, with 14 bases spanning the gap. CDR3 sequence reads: CASSPWGRGNTEAFF. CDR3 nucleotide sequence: TGTGCCAGCAGTCCTTGGGGCAGGGGGAACACTGAAGCTTTCTTT.

In DNA form, the CDR3 reads TGCGCCAGCAGCTTCATAGGCCAGGGAATGGGGGCTCACACTGAAGCTTTCTTT. Translating it yields CASSFIGQGMGAHTEAFF. The chain recombines TRBV5-1 with TRBJ1-1; D perhaps matches TRBD1 (6 bases). V was cut by 2 bases and J by 3 bases, with 23 bases left in between. CDR3 length equals 18 residues. From germline, CDR1 is SGHRS and CDR2 YFSETQ.

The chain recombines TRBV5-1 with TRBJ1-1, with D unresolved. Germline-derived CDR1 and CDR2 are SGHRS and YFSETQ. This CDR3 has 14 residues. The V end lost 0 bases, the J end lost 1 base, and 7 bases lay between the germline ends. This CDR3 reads CASSLGAPNTEAFF. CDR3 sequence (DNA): TGCGCCAGCAGCTTGGGGGCCCCGAACACTGAAGCTTTCTTT.

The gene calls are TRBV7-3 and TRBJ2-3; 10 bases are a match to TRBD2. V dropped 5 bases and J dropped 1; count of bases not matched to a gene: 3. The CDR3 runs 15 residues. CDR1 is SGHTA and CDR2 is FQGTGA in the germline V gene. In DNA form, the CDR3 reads TGTGCCAGCAGCCAGCGGGGGGGGCGCACAGATACGCAGTATTTT. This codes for CASSQRGGRTDTQYF.

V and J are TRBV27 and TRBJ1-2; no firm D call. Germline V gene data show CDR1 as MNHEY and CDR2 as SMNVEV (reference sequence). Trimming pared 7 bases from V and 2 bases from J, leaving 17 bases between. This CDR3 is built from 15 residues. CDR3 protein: CASKSFLEKNYGYTF. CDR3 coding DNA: TGTGCCAGCAAATCGTTTCTAGAAAAGAACTATGGCTACACCTTC.

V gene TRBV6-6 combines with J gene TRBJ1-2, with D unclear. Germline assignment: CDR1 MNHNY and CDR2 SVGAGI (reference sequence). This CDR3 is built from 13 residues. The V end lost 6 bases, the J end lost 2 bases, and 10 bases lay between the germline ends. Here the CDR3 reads CASSYDTNYGYTF. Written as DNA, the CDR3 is TGTGCCAGCAGCTACGACACCAACTATGGCTACACCTTC.

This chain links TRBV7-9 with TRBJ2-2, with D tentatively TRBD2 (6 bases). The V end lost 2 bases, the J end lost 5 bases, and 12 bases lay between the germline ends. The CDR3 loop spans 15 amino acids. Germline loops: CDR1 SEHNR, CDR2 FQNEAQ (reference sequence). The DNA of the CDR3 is TGTGCCAGCAGCTTACTCGCGGGGACGACCGGGGAGCTGTTTTTT. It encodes CASSLLAGTTGELFF.